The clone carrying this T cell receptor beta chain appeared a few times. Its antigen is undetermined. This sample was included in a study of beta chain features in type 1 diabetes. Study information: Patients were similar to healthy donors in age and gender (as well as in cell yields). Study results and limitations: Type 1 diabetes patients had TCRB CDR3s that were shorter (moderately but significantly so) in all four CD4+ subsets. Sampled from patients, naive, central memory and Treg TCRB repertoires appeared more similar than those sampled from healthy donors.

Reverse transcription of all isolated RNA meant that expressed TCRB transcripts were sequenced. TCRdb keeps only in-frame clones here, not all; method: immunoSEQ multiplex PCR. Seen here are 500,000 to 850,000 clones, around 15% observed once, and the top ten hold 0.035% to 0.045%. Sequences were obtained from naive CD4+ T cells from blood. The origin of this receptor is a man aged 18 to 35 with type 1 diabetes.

The CDR3 DNA reads as TGTGCCAGCAGCTTTGCTGGGGAGACCCAGTACTTC. Amino acids: CASSFAGETQYF. The V gene is TRBV7-9, the J gene TRBJ2-5; unclear D gene. This CDR3 has 12 residues. CDR1 is SEHNR and CDR2 is FQNEAQ in the germline V gene (reference sequence). V shed 3 bases and J shed 5 bases, with 7 bases lying between them.